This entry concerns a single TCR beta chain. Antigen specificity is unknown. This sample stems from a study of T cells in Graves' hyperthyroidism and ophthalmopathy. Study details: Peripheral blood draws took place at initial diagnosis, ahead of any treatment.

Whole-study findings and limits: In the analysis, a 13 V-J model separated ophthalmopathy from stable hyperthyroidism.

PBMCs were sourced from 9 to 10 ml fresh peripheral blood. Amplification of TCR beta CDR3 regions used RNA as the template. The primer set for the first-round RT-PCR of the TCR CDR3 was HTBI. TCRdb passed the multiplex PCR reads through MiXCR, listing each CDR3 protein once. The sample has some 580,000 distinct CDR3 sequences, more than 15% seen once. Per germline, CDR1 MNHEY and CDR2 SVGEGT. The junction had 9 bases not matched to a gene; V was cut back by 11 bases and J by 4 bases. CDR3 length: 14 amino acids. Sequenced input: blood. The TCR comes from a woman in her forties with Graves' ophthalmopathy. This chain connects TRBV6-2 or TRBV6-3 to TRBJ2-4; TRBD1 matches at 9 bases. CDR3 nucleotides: TGTGCCGCCTCCAGGACAGGGGTTAAAAACATTCAGTACTTC. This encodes CAASRTGVKNIQYF.